These T cell receptor beta chains were read from a single sample in a study of cytomegalovirus exposure and HLA in healthy donors. Repertoires were generated with immunoSEQ multiplex PCR, while TCRdb's copy carries only in-frame clones and drops some. The sample has about 120,000 clones; about 86% are singletons. Sequencing was carried out using PBMCs. The receptors derive from a woman between 40 and 50 years old in good health and CMV-seronegative. CDR3s include the opening cysteine and the closing phenylalanine or tryptophan. Each record gives: D gene, CDR3 length, J gene, V gene, clone size, CDR3 protein, CDR3 DNA. A D gene is named only where the DNA matches it firmly. Some rows mark clone size as missing; the rest say once, few, many or name a class of expanded clone.

d_call: .; cdr3_length: 16; j_call: TRBJ1-5; v_call: TRBV2; clone_size: .; cdr3_aa: CASSEPGIYSNQPQHF; cdr3_nt: TGTGCCAGCAGTGAGCCAGGTATATATAGCAATCAGCCCCAGCATTTT
d_call: .; cdr3_length: 19; j_call: TRBJ1-6; v_call: TRBV30; clone_size: .; cdr3_aa: CAWSVQVGSKTTYNSPLHF; cdr3_nt: TGTGCCTGGAGTGTACAGGTAGGATCCAAAACTACCTATAATTCACCCCTCCACTTT
d_call: .; cdr3_length: 17; j_call: TRBJ2-7; v_call: TRBV7-8; clone_size: .; cdr3_aa: CASSPTGLQGSSYEQYF; cdr3_nt: TGTGCCAGCAGCCCCACTGGGTTGCAGGGTTCCTCCTACGAGCAGTACTTC
d_call: .; cdr3_length: 15; j_call: TRBJ1-1; v_call: TRBV7-9; clone_size: .; cdr3_aa: CASSFSGARNTEAFF; cdr3_nt: TGTGCCAGCAGCTTTTCAGGGGCCAGGAACACTGAAGCTTTCTTT
d_call: .; cdr3_length: 10; j_call: TRBJ2-5; v_call: TRBV6-1; clone_size: .; cdr3_aa: CASPKGEQYF; cdr3_nt: TGTGCCAGCCCAAAGGGGGAGCAGTACTTC
d_call: .; cdr3_length: 15; j_call: TRBJ1-2; v_call: TRBV6-1; clone_size: many; cdr3_aa: CASSEVGGESYGYTF; cdr3_nt: TGTGCCAGCAGTGAAGTCGGCGGAGAATCCTATGGCTACACCTTC
d_call: .; cdr3_length: 14; j_call: TRBJ1-2; v_call: TRBV5-4; clone_size: .; cdr3_aa: CASSLMGGQGGYTF; cdr3_nt: TGTGCCAGCAGCTTGATGGGGGGGCAGGGTGGCTACACCTTC
d_call: .; cdr3_length: 13; j_call: TRBJ1-1; v_call: TRBV12-5; clone_size: .; cdr3_aa: CASGLVRTREAFF; cdr3_nt: TGTGCTAGTGGTTTGGTACGAACGAGGGAAGCTTTCTTT
d_call: .; cdr3_length: 13; j_call: TRBJ1-2; v_call: TRBV7-2; clone_size: .; cdr3_aa: CASSPAGFLGYTF; cdr3_nt: TGTGCCAGCAGCCCAGCAGGGTTTCTGGGCTACACCTTC
d_call: .; cdr3_length: 15; j_call: TRBJ1-1; v_call: TRBV5-1; clone_size: .; cdr3_aa: CASSLALGANTEAFF; cdr3_nt: TGCGCCAGCAGCTTGGCTCTAGGAGCTAACACTGAAGCTTTCTTT
d_call: TRBD1; cdr3_length: 15; j_call: TRBJ2-5; v_call: TRBV7-9; clone_size: .; cdr3_aa: CASSPSGTGEKTQYF; cdr3_nt: TGTGCCAGCAGCCCCTCTGGGACAGGCGAAAAGACCCAGTACTTC
d_call: TRBD2; cdr3_length: 13; j_call: TRBJ2-3; v_call: TRBV6-4; clone_size: once; cdr3_aa: CASSDRTSGTQYF; cdr3_nt: TGTGCCAGCAGTGACCGGACTAGTGGTACGCAGTATTTT
d_call: TRBD1; cdr3_length: 17; j_call: TRBJ1-6; v_call: TRBV5-1; clone_size: .; cdr3_aa: CASRERPTGTYNSPLHF; cdr3_nt: TGCGCCAGCAGAGAACGTCCGACAGGGACGTATAATTCACCCCTCCACTTT
d_call: TRBD2; cdr3_length: 15; j_call: TRBJ2-1; v_call: TRBV7-3; clone_size: .; cdr3_aa: CASSRRLAGVGEQFF; cdr3_nt: TGTGCCAGCAGCCGCAGGCTAGCGGGAGTGGGTGAGCAGTTCTTC
d_call: TRBD1; cdr3_length: 15; j_call: TRBJ2-7; v_call: TRBV27; clone_size: .; cdr3_aa: CASSLLMDRTYEQYF; cdr3_nt: TGTGCCAGCAGTTTACTAATGGACAGGACCTACGAGCAGTACTTC
d_call: .; cdr3_length: 19; j_call: TRBJ2-7; v_call: TRBV11-2; clone_size: .; cdr3_aa: CASSLGARQGRPYTYEQYF; cdr3_nt: TGTGCCAGCAGCTTAGGGGCTCGGCAGGGGCGACCCTATACCTACGAGCAGTACTTC
d_call: .; cdr3_length: 14; j_call: TRBJ1-2; v_call: TRBV13; clone_size: .; cdr3_aa: CASSLGRANYGYTF; cdr3_nt: TGTGCCAGCAGCTTGGGCAGGGCTAACTATGGCTACACCTTC
d_call: TRBD2; cdr3_length: 13; j_call: TRBJ2-5; v_call: TRBV25-1; clone_size: .; cdr3_aa: CASSAAGEETQYF; cdr3_nt: TGTGCCAGCAGTGCCGCGGGGGAAGAGACCCAGTACTTC
d_call: .; cdr3_length: 13; j_call: TRBJ1-2; v_call: TRBV27; clone_size: .; cdr3_aa: CASSPSGGYGYTF; cdr3_nt: TGTGCCAGCAGTCCTAGCGGGGGATATGGCTACACCTTC
d_call: .; cdr3_length: 15; j_call: TRBJ2-1; v_call: TRBV7-9; clone_size: .; cdr3_aa: CASSLVPDTNNEQFF; cdr3_nt: TGTGCCAGCAGCTTAGTTCCGGACACCAACAATGAGCAGTTCTTC
d_call: .; cdr3_length: 18; j_call: TRBJ2-3; v_call: TRBV7-3; clone_size: .; cdr3_aa: CASSLKSSRQRKTDTQYF; cdr3_nt: TGTGCCAGCAGCTTAAAATCAAGTCGACAGCGTAAAACAGATACGCAGTATTTT
d_call: .; cdr3_length: 14; j_call: TRBJ2-5; v_call: TRBV5-1; clone_size: .; cdr3_aa: CASSHDRYQETQYF; cdr3_nt: TGCGCCAGCAGCCACGACAGGTACCAAGAGACCCAGTACTTC